A selection of T cell receptor beta chains follows, all from one sample in a study of T-cell memory formation after mild COVID-19. TCRdb called the 5' RACE reads again in MiXCR, with one record for every CDR3 protein. The table shows 110,000 to 150,000 distinct CDR3 sequences, with approximately 25% occurring only once. Sequencing used PBMCs or a T cell subset sorted from them (not recorded which). These receptors were collected from an adult woman who had mild COVID-19 (a few samples of this study predate the infection). Cell type and time point are not known. Both conserved end residues are part of each CDR3. Fields, in order: V gene, clone size, D gene, J gene, CDR3 protein, CDR3 DNA. D genes are given only for firm matches. Size tells how often a clone was seen (once, few, many) or the class of an expanded clone, and some rows leave it out.

v_call: TRBV2; clone_size: many; d_call: NA; j_call: TRBJ2-2; cdr3_aa: CASGHQIPGELFF; cdr3_nt: TGTGCCAGCGGCCACCAGATACCCGGGGAGCTGTTTTTT
v_call: TRBV5-1; clone_size: few; d_call: NA; j_call: TRBJ2-2; cdr3_aa: CASSLVRSPGELFF; cdr3_nt: TGCGCCAGCAGCTTGGTTCGTTCTCCCGGGGAGCTGTTTTTT
v_call: TRBV6-5; clone_size: once; d_call: TRBD1; j_call: TRBJ1-2; cdr3_aa: CASSYSGQGFGYGYTF; cdr3_nt: TGTGCCAGCAGTTACTCAGGACAGGGGTTTGGCTATGGCTACACCTTC
v_call: TRBV4-1; clone_size: few; d_call: TRBD2; j_call: TRBJ2-1; cdr3_aa: CASSVAGARNEQFF; cdr3_nt: TGCGCCAGCAGCGTAGCGGGGGCGAGAAATGAGCAGTTCTTC
v_call: TRBV5-1; clone_size: NA; d_call: NA; j_call: TRBJ1-5; cdr3_aa: CASSPGEGRLGNQPQHF; cdr3_nt: TGCGCCAGCAGCCCCGGGGAGGGACGGTTGGGCAATCAGCCCCAGCATTTT
v_call: TRBV7-9; clone_size: NA; d_call: NA; j_call: TRBJ1-1; cdr3_aa: CASSYPRGEAFF; cdr3_nt: TGTGCCAGCAGCTACCCCAGGGGTGAAGCTTTCTTT
v_call: TRBV29-1; clone_size: NA; d_call: TRBD2; j_call: TRBJ2-1; cdr3_aa: CSVGLAGANEQFF; cdr3_nt: TGCAGCGTGGGACTAGCGGGAGCAAATGAGCAGTTCTTC
v_call: TRBV7-9; clone_size: few; d_call: NA; j_call: TRBJ2-7; cdr3_aa: CASSSGSEEQYF; cdr3_nt: TGTGCCAGCAGTTCCGGATCTGAGGAGCAGTACTTC
v_call: TRBV20-1; clone_size: NA; d_call: TRBD2; j_call: TRBJ2-7; cdr3_aa: CSAPSGSSIYEQYF; cdr3_nt: TGCAGTGCTCCAAGCGGGAGTTCAATCTACGAGCAGTACTTC
v_call: TRBV15; clone_size: NA; d_call: NA; j_call: TRBJ1-1; cdr3_aa: CATSRVVTGNTEAFF; cdr3_nt: TGTGCCACCAGCAGAGTGGTTACAGGGAACACTGAAGCTTTCTTT
v_call: TRBV2; clone_size: NA; d_call: TRBD2; j_call: TRBJ2-5; cdr3_aa: CASSDLAGVGGETQYF; cdr3_nt: TGTGCCAGCAGTGACTTGGCCGGGGTCGGGGGGGAGACCCAGTACTTC
v_call: TRBV7-2; clone_size: once; d_call: TRBD1; j_call: TRBJ1-5; cdr3_aa: CASSLIYSGQTNQPQHF; cdr3_nt: TGTGCCAGCAGCCTGATATATTCGGGACAGACAAATCAGCCCCAGCATTTT
v_call: TRBV29-1; clone_size: NA; d_call: NA; j_call: TRBJ2-7; cdr3_aa: CSATESYEQYF; cdr3_nt: TGCAGCGCGACGGAATCCTACGAGCAGTACTTC
v_call: TRBV5-1; clone_size: NA; d_call: TRBD1; j_call: TRBJ2-2; cdr3_aa: CASSLEQGVNTGELFF; cdr3_nt: TGCGCCAGCAGCTTGGAACAGGGGGTAAACACCGGGGAGCTGTTTTTT
v_call: TRBV6-5; clone_size: few; d_call: TRBD2; j_call: TRBJ2-2; cdr3_aa: CASSYTIPGLAGVNTGELFF; cdr3_nt: TGTGCCAGCAGTTATACAATACCGGGACTAGCGGGGGTCAATACCGGGGAGCTGTTTTTT
v_call: TRBV28; clone_size: NA; d_call: TRBD2; j_call: TRBJ2-5; cdr3_aa: CASSLGTSGIQETQYF; cdr3_nt: TGTGCCAGCAGTTTAGGGACTAGCGGGATTCAGGAGACCCAGTACTTC
v_call: TRBV4-3; clone_size: NA; d_call: NA; j_call: TRBJ2-2; cdr3_aa: CASSPDRDLGELFF; cdr3_nt: TGCGCCAGCAGCCCGGACCGAGACTTAGGGGAGCTGTTTTTT
v_call: TRBV7-9; clone_size: NA; d_call: NA; j_call: TRBJ1-1; cdr3_aa: CASSRTGLTEAFF; cdr3_nt: TGTGCCAGCAGCAGAACAGGGTTGACTGAAGCTTTCTTT
v_call: TRBV7-9; clone_size: NA; d_call: NA; j_call: TRBJ2-1; cdr3_aa: CASSPILSPNEQFF; cdr3_nt: TGTGCCAGCAGCCCTATCCTCTCCCCTAATGAGCAGTTCTTC
v_call: TRBV6-5; clone_size: NA; d_call: NA; j_call: TRBJ2-2; cdr3_aa: CASMTGLATGELFF; cdr3_nt: TGTGCCAGCATGACGGGACTTGCCACCGGGGAGCTGTTTTTT
v_call: TRBV2; clone_size: NA; d_call: NA; j_call: TRBJ2-7; cdr3_aa: CASSEKWSYEQYF; cdr3_nt: TGTGCCAGCAGTGAGAAGTGGTCCTACGAGCAGTACTTC
v_call: TRBV20-1; clone_size: NA; d_call: TRBD1; j_call: TRBJ2-7; cdr3_aa: CSAHGQGEYEQYF; cdr3_nt: TGCAGTGCTCATGGACAGGGGGAGTACGAGCAGTACTTC
v_call: TRBV24-1; clone_size: many; d_call: TRBD2; j_call: TRBJ2-2; cdr3_aa: CATSDLRGLAGGLRNTGELFF; cdr3_nt: TGTGCCACCAGTGATTTGCGGGGGCTAGCGGGAGGATTACGGAACACCGGGGAGCTGTTTTTT
v_call: TRBV7-6; clone_size: few; d_call: TRBD1; j_call: TRBJ1-2; cdr3_aa: CASSLDRGLEYNNYGYTF; cdr3_nt: TGTGCCAGCAGCTTAGATAGGGGGCTGGAGTATAACAACTATGGCTACACCTTC
v_call: TRBV29-1; clone_size: few; d_call: NA; j_call: TRBJ2-5; cdr3_aa: CSVDPETQYF; cdr3_nt: TGCAGCGTTGACCCCGAGACCCAGTACTTC
v_call: TRBV24-1; clone_size: NA; d_call: TRBD1; j_call: TRBJ1-5; cdr3_aa: CANSDLPRQGIHQPQHF; cdr3_nt: TGTGCCAACAGTGATTTACCTCGACAGGGCATCCACCAGCCCCAGCATTTT
v_call: TRBV7-9; clone_size: few; d_call: TRBD2; j_call: TRBJ2-5; cdr3_aa: CASSLTSFKTQYF; cdr3_nt: TGTGCCAGCAGCTTGACTAGCTTTAAGACCCAGTACTTC
v_call: TRBV9; clone_size: few; d_call: NA; j_call: TRBJ1-1; cdr3_aa: CASSGGAGNTEAFF; cdr3_nt: TGTGCCAGCAGCGGGGGCGCGGGGAACACTGAAGCTTTCTTT
v_call: TRBV12-3/TRBV12-4; clone_size: few; d_call: NA; j_call: TRBJ1-2; cdr3_aa: CASTPPYTF; cdr3_nt: TGTGCCAGCACTCCCCCGTATACCTTC
v_call: TRBV7-9; clone_size: NA; d_call: NA; j_call: TRBJ1-5; cdr3_aa: CARSPAPGENQPQHF; cdr3_nt: TGTGCCAGATCACCCGCCCCGGGAGAGAATCAGCCCCAGCATTTT
v_call: TRBV9; clone_size: NA; d_call: TRBD2; j_call: TRBJ2-3; cdr3_aa: CASSNGGAGGPTDTQYF; cdr3_nt: TGTGCCAGCAGCAACGGCGGAGCGGGGGGACCCACAGATACGCAGTATTTT
v_call: TRBV19; clone_size: few; d_call: NA; j_call: TRBJ1-5; cdr3_aa: CASSIGGQPQHF; cdr3_nt: TGTGCCAGTAGTATAGGGGGTCAGCCCCAGCATTTT
v_call: TRBV12-3/TRBV12-4; clone_size: few; d_call: NA; j_call: TRBJ1-5; cdr3_aa: CASSFEWGSDQPQHF; cdr3_nt: TGTGCCAGCAGTTTCGAGTGGGGTAGCGATCAGCCCCAGCATTTT
v_call: TRBV5-1; clone_size: NA; d_call: TRBD1; j_call: TRBJ1-2; cdr3_aa: CASSPGTGNYGYTF; cdr3_nt: TGCGCCAGCAGCCCGGGGACAGGGAACTATGGCTACACCTTC
v_call: TRBV2; clone_size: NA; d_call: NA; j_call: TRBJ2-7; cdr3_aa: CASSYDISSSYEQYF; cdr3_nt: TGTGCCAGCAGTTATGACATATCGAGCTCCTACGAGCAGTACTTC
v_call: TRBV9; clone_size: NA; d_call: NA; j_call: TRBJ1-2; cdr3_aa: CASSAYGTVYGYTF; cdr3_nt: TGTGCCAGCAGTGCCTATGGGACGGTCTATGGCTACACCTTC
v_call: TRBV3-1; clone_size: NA; d_call: TRBD2; j_call: TRBJ2-1; cdr3_aa: CASSQDPSTSGSSYNEQFF; cdr3_nt: TGTGCCAGCAGCCAAGATCCCTCGACTAGCGGGAGCTCCTACAATGAGCAGTTCTTC
v_call: TRBV5-1; clone_size: few; d_call: NA; j_call: TRBJ2-1; cdr3_aa: CASSLEGTGAYNEQFF; cdr3_nt: TGCGCCAGCAGCTTGGAGGGGACGGGAGCCTACAATGAGCAGTTCTTC
v_call: TRBV5-5; clone_size: NA; d_call: NA; j_call: TRBJ2-6; cdr3_aa: CASSLAGEAGANVLTF; cdr3_nt: TGTGCCAGCAGCCTTGCAGGGGAGGCTGGGGCCAACGTCCTGACTTTC
v_call: TRBV7-9; clone_size: NA; d_call: NA; j_call: TRBJ1-1; cdr3_aa: CASSLGVRENTEAFF; cdr3_nt: TGTGCCAGCAGCTTAGGGGTCAGGGAGAACACTGAAGCTTTCTTT
v_call: TRBV24-1; clone_size: few; d_call: NA; j_call: TRBJ1-2; cdr3_aa: CATSVQDRAGYTF; cdr3_nt: TGTGCCACCAGTGTACAGGATCGAGCGGGCTACACCTTC
v_call: TRBV29-1; clone_size: NA; d_call: NA; j_call: TRBJ2-7; cdr3_aa: CSEGSPGGYEQYF; cdr3_nt: TGCAGCGAAGGAAGTCCCGGCGGATACGAGCAGTACTTC
v_call: TRBV19; clone_size: few; d_call: NA; j_call: TRBJ1-1; cdr3_aa: CASTPFRGPNTEAFF; cdr3_nt: TGTGCCAGTACCCCATTCAGGGGCCCGAACACTGAAGCTTTCTTT
v_call: TRBV7-3; clone_size: few; d_call: NA; j_call: TRBJ2-1; cdr3_aa: CASSLDHAGYYNEQFF; cdr3_nt: TGTGCCAGCAGCTTAGACCACGCGGGATATTACAATGAGCAGTTCTTC
v_call: TRBV5-1; clone_size: NA; d_call: TRBD2; j_call: TRBJ2-1; cdr3_aa: CASSLLAGGSYNEQFF; cdr3_nt: TGCGCCAGCAGCCTACTAGCGGGGGGATCCTACAATGAGCAGTTCTTC
v_call: TRBV5-4; clone_size: NA; d_call: NA; j_call: TRBJ2-7; cdr3_aa: CASSLGQRAEQYF; cdr3_nt: TGTGCCAGCAGCTTGGGACAGAGGGCCGAGCAGTACTTC
v_call: TRBV5-1; clone_size: NA; d_call: TRBD1; j_call: TRBJ1-5; cdr3_aa: CASSPTGGNQPQHF; cdr3_nt: TGCGCCAGCAGCCCTACAGGGGGGAATCAGCCCCAGCATTTT
v_call: TRBV14; clone_size: NA; d_call: NA; j_call: TRBJ2-7; cdr3_aa: CASSSPAGRKGYEQYF; cdr3_nt: TGTGCCAGCAGCTCCCCCGCGGGGAGGAAAGGGTACGAGCAGTACTTC
v_call: TRBV5-1; clone_size: few; d_call: TRBD2; j_call: TRBJ2-1; cdr3_aa: CASSLAMGLAGQEQFF; cdr3_nt: TGCGCCAGCAGCTTGGCCATGGGACTAGCGGGGCAAGAGCAGTTCTTC
v_call: TRBV4-3; clone_size: few; d_call: NA; j_call: TRBJ2-3; cdr3_aa: CASSPRPSTDTQYF; cdr3_nt: TGCGCCAGCAGCCCCAGGCCTAGCACAGATACGCAGTATTTT
v_call: TRBV29-1; clone_size: NA; d_call: TRBD1; j_call: TRBJ2-2; cdr3_aa: CSVEVSGQDWAGELFF; cdr3_nt: TGCAGCGTTGAAGTGTCAGGACAGGATTGGGCCGGGGAGCTGTTTTTT
v_call: TRBV6-4; clone_size: few; d_call: NA; j_call: TRBJ2-3; cdr3_aa: CASSDLGQSTDTQYF; cdr3_nt: TGTGCCAGCAGTGACCTCGGACAGAGCACAGATACGCAGTATTTT
v_call: TRBV7-8; clone_size: NA; d_call: NA; j_call: TRBJ1-2; cdr3_aa: CASTPHPRNYGYTF; cdr3_nt: TGTGCCAGCACACCTCACCCTCGAAACTATGGCTACACCTTC
v_call: TRBV19; clone_size: NA; d_call: NA; j_call: TRBJ1-5; cdr3_aa: CASSLGTLNQPQHF; cdr3_nt: TGTGCCAGTAGTTTGGGGACACTCAATCAGCCCCAGCATTTT
v_call: TRBV9; clone_size: NA; d_call: TRBD2; j_call: TRBJ2-1; cdr3_aa: CASSGWTSGGEQFF; cdr3_nt: TGTGCCAGCAGCGGCTGGACTAGCGGGGGCGAGCAGTTCTTC
v_call: TRBV30; clone_size: once; d_call: NA; j_call: TRBJ2-7; cdr3_aa: CAWNPTNTNYEQYF; cdr3_nt: TGTGCCTGGAACCCGACTAATACTAACTACGAGCAGTACTTC
v_call: TRBV9; clone_size: NA; d_call: NA; j_call: TRBJ1-6; cdr3_aa: CASSVDSFNSPLHF; cdr3_nt: TGTGCCAGCAGCGTAGACTCTTTTAATTCACCCCTCCACTTT
v_call: TRBV20-1; clone_size: few; d_call: TRBD2; j_call: TRBJ2-7; cdr3_aa: CSARAPSGYEQYF; cdr3_nt: TGCAGTGCTAGAGCTCCTAGCGGCTACGAGCAGTACTTC
v_call: TRBV11-2; clone_size: few; d_call: NA; j_call: TRBJ2-7; cdr3_aa: CASSTGTTLEQYF; cdr3_nt: TGTGCCAGCAGCACGGGGACAACCTTGGAGCAGTACTTC
v_call: TRBV3-1; clone_size: NA; d_call: TRBD2; j_call: TRBJ2-5; cdr3_aa: CASSHLPTGTSEYQETQYF; cdr3_nt: TGTGCCAGCAGCCATCTCCCCACCGGGACTAGCGAGTACCAAGAGACCCAGTACTTC